The 18 T cell receptor beta chains below all came from one sample that was sequenced in a study of early stage breast cancer tumors. The repertoire was sequenced with immunoSEQ multiplex PCR; TCRdb's copy has only in-frame clones and lacks some. The repertoire includes 39,000 or so clones, approximately 72% of them detected once, and about 7% sits in the top ten. Sequencing input: blood. Every receptor here comes from a person aged 45 to 59 with breast cancer.

The chain joins TRBV6-6 to TRBJ1-1; 7 bases match TRBD1. Germline assignment: CDR1 MNHNY and CDR2 SVGAGI (reference sequence). The CDR3 contains 12 residues. Trimming at V came to 5 bases and at J to 9 bases, leaving 6 bases not matched to a gene. CDR3 sequence (DNA): TGTGCCAGCAGTCCCGGGACAGACAAAGCTTTCTTT. It codes for CASSPGTDKAFF.

This clone occurred a few times. The chain has TRBV7-2 and TRBJ1-5; a weak D match, TRBD1 (6 bases). The CDR3 loop spans 14 amino acids. Germline-derived CDR1 and CDR2 are SGHTA and FQGNSA. Trimming took off 4 bases at V and 4 bases at J, with 11 bases between the two ends. CDR3 bases: TGTGCCAGCAGCTCGAGGACAGTTAATCAGCCCCAGCATTTT. Protein: CASSSRTVNQPQHF.

This clone was recorded a few times. The V and J genes are TRBV13 and TRBJ2-5; TRBD2 matches at 7 bases. This CDR3 spans 15 amino acids. Per the germline V gene, CDR1 is PRHDT and CDR2 is FYEKMQ (reference sequence). J was trimmed by 3 bases and V by 3 bases; bases with no gene match: 7. The CDR3 DNA follows: TGTGCCAGCAGCTTTCGCGCGGGAGATAAAGAGACCCAGTACTTC. Its protein is CASSFRAGDKETQYF.

The V call is TRBV7-8, the J call TRBJ2-2; 9 bases match TRBD2. CDR3 size: 19 residues. Germline V gives CDR1 SGHVS, CDR2 FQNEAQ. Germline trimming cut 1 base from V and 1 base from J; bases unmatched to any gene: 10. This CDR3 reads CASSLVRGLATRNTGELFF. CDR3 nucleotides: TGTGCCAGCAGCTTAGTTCGTGGACTAGCGACGCGGAACACCGGGGAGCTGTTTTTT.

V usage is TRBV7-2 and J usage is TRBJ2-5, with D unresolved. The V end lost 1 base, the J end lost 2 bases, and 11 bases lay between the germline ends. CDR1 is SGHTA and CDR2 is FQGNSA in the germline V gene. CDR3 length: 15 residues. The CDR3 loop is CASSLGSPEQETQYF. In DNA, the CDR3 is TGTGCCAGCAGCTTAGGAAGTCCAGAACAAGAGACCCAGTACTTC.

This chain links TRBV6-6 with TRBJ2-7; 8 bases match TRBD1. V lost 6 bases, J lost 1 base, and 8 bases stayed unmatched. Germline V CDR1 and CDR2: MNHNY, SVGAGI (reference sequence). The CDR3 covers 15 residues. The CDR3 region has the DNA TGTGCCAGCAGATCAGGGGGCGACCTGTCCTACGAGCAGTACGTC. It specifies CASRSGGDLSYEQYV.

The rearrangement uses TRBV29-1 and TRBJ2-3; D is unresolved. The CDR3 covers 13 residues. Germline V lookup: CDR1 SQVTM, CDR2 ANQGSEA. The germline V and J ends were trimmed by 4 bases and 3 bases, with 11 bases remaining between them. The CDR3 DNA reads TGCAGCGTTGGGGCATCCCAGACAGATACGCAGTATTTT. Residues: CSVGASQTDTQYF.

There are a few counts of this clone. The rearrangement uses TRBV28 and TRBJ1-6, with TRBD1 as a possible D gene (6 bases). The CDR3 has 15 amino acids. Germline CDR1 MDHEN, CDR2 SYDVKM. The V end lost 5 bases, the J end lost 4 bases, and 12 bases lay between the germline ends. The CDR3 reads CASSPQTGYNSPLHF. In DNA form, the CDR3 reads TGTGCCAGCAGTCCTCAGACAGGTTATAATTCACCCCTCCACTTT.

This rearrangement joins TRBV5-5 to TRBJ1-1; TRBD1 might be the D (5 bases). This CDR3 region has 13 residues. V was shortened by 5 bases and J by 3 bases, with 11 bases between the two germline ends. Germline CDR1 is SGHKS and CDR2 is YYEKEE (reference sequence). Here the CDR3 reads CASRTDRDTEAFF. The CDR3, as DNA: TGTGCCAGCAGGACCGACAGAGACACTGAAGCTTTCTTT.

This rearrangement joins TRBV5-6 to TRBJ2-2, with 8 bases identical to TRBD2. V lost 5 bases and J lost 4; bases outside the gene matches: 4. In germline, CDR1 is SGHDT, CDR2 YYEEEE. This CDR3 has 14 amino acids. Here the CDR3 DNA reads TGTGCCAGCAGACGACTAGCGACCACCGGGGAGCTGTTTTTT. Its translation is CASRRLATTGELFF.

In its sample, this clone was seen a few times. V gene TRBV19 combines with J gene TRBJ1-2; unclear D gene. The CDR3 has 13 residues. The V gene's germline CDR1 is LNHDA and CDR2 SQIVND (reference sequence). V lost 3 bases to trimming and J lost 8 bases, with 13 bases between them. The CDR3: CASSIFISRGYTF. The DNA for the CDR3 is TGTGCCAGTAGTATCTTCATTTCGAGGGGCTACACCTTC. Complete variable domain (other parts from reference TRBV19 and TRBJ1-2): DGGITQSPKYLFRKEGQNVTLSCEQNLNHDAMYWYRQDPGQGLRLIYYSQIVNDFQKGDIAEGYSVSREKKESFPLTVTSAQKNPTAFYLCASSIFISRGYTFGSGTRLTVV.

The chain couples TRBV2 to TRBJ2-7; D unclear. Germline values: CDR1 SNHLY, CDR2 FYNNEI. The CDR3 covers 12 residues. The ends were cut back, 8 bases at V and 6 bases at J, with 14 bases in the middle. In DNA form, the CDR3 reads TGTGCCAGCTCCCCTCAGGATCGCGAGCAGTACTTC. Protein product: CASSPQDREQYF.

The V and J genes are TRBV1 and TRBJ2-7; TRBD1, the table's D call, lacks a check against the DNA. TRBV1 is a known pseudogene. This CDR3 is built from 11 residues. The CDR3 protein is CTSSPRGEQYF. As DNA, the CDR3 is TGCACCAGCAGCCCCAGGGGCGAGCAGTACTTC.

In its sample, this clone is medium-sized (0.01 to 0.1%). This rearrangement joins TRBV5-8 to TRBJ2-7, with a possible D match to TRBD2 (5 bases). Between the trimmed V and J ends, which lost 3 bases and 5 bases, there was a span of 12 bases. The CDR3 loop spans 13 amino acids. Germline V lookup: CDR1 SGHTS, CDR2 YDEGEE. The CDR3 loop reads CASSYSERDEQYF. DNA of the CDR3: TGTGCCAGCAGCTACAGTGAGAGGGACGAGCAGTACTTC.

The chain recombines TRBV9 with TRBJ2-1; 7 nucleotides align to TRBD2. The junction had 7 bases not matched to a gene; V was cut back by 2 bases and J by 5 bases. CDR1 is SGDLS, CDR2 YYNGEE, per germline. The CDR3 is 15 residues long. This chain's CDR3 is CASSVNGRTDNEQFF. CDR3 DNA: TGTGCCAGCAGCGTGAACGGGAGGACTGACAATGAGCAGTTCTTC.

The chain links TRBV18 to TRBJ1-2, with D possibly TRBD1 on 6 matching bases. The CDR3 is 16 amino acids. Per germline, CDR1 KGHSH and CDR2 LQKENI. V lost 0 bases to trimming and J lost 4 bases, with 15 bases between them. CDR3 amino acids: CASSPPERQVAYGYTF. The CDR3 DNA reads as TGTGCCAGCTCACCACCAGAACGACAGGTGGCCTATGGCTACACCTTC.

The V call is TRBV11-2, the J call TRBJ1-2, with TRBD1 matching 7 bases. V lost 4 bases, J lost 8 bases, and 7 bases stayed unmatched. This CDR3 is built from 13 residues. CDR1 and CDR2 (germline): SGHAT, FQNNGV. The CDR3 DNA reads TGTGCCAGCAGCTCCCTGACAGGGACCGGCTACACCTTC. Translated, it gives CASSSLTGTGYTF.

The sample holds a few counts of this clone. The chain has TRBV9 and TRBJ1-1; the D gene is possibly TRBD1 (6 bases). The germline gives CDR1 SGDLS, CDR2 YYNGEE. V was pared by 0 bases and J by 2 bases, with 11 bases between. CDR3 length: 15 residues. CDR3 coding DNA: TGTGCCAGCAGCGTAGCACAGGGATTAAACACTGAAGCTTTCTTT. Protein product: CASSVAQGLNTEAFF.